A single T cell receptor beta chain is shown here with its context. In blood CD8+ and CD4+ T cells, TCR beta underwent sequencing. The sample belongs to a study of CD8 T cells in Susac syndrome. On the study more broadly: Among the sequenced Susac syndrome patients, five or six had active disease while about eight were in remission.

The CDR3 runs 15 residues. V lost 2 bases and J lost 3, with 13 bases in between. Germline-derived CDR1 and CDR2 are MNHNY and SVGAGI (reference sequence). RNA totalling about 0.5 to 1 ug underwent reverse transcription with random hexamers. Amplification of TCR beta CDR3 across 54 Vbeta and 13 Jbeta was performed with immunoSEQ multiplex PCR. A single record per CDR3 protein comes from TCRdb applying MiXCR to the immunoSEQ multiplex PCR reads. The repertoire holds 100,000 to 150,000 distinct CDR3 sequences, more than 90% seen once, with around 0.2% in the top ten. Sequencing was done on a sample of CD8+ T cells from PBMCs. This chain uses TRBV6-6 with TRBJ1-1; unclear D gene. This TCR was sampled from a human donor with Susac syndrome. This CDR3 is CASSYGGDWDTEAFF. The DNA for the CDR3 is TGTGCCAGCAGTTACGGAGGTGACTGGGACACTGAAGCTTTCTTT.